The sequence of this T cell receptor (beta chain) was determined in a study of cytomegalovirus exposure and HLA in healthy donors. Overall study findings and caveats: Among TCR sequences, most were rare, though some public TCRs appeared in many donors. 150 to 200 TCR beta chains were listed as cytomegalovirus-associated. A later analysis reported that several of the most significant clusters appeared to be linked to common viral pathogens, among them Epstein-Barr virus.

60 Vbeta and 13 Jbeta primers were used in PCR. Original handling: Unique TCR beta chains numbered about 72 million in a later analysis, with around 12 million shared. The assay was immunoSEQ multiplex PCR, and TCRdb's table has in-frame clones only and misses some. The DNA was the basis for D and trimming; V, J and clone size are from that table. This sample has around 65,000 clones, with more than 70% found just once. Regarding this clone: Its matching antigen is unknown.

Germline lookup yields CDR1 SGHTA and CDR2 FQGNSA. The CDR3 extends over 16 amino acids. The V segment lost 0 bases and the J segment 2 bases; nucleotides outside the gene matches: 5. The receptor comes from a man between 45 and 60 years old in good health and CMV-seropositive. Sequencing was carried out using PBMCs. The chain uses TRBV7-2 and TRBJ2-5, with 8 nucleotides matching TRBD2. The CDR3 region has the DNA TGTGCCAGCAGCTTAGCACGGCTAGCGGGTCAAGAGACCCAGTACTTC. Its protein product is CASSLARLAGQETQYF. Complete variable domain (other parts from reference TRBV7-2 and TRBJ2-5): GAGVSQSPSNKVTEKGKDVELRCDPISGHTALYWYRQSLGQGLEFLIYFQGNSAPDKSGLPSDRFSAERTGGSVSTLTIQRTQQEDSAVYLCASSLARLAGQETQYFGPGTRLLVL.